This T cell receptor beta chain appears in the sequencing data of a study of T cells in Graves' hyperthyroidism and ophthalmopathy. The CDR3 runs to 16 residues. Trimming took 0 bases from V and 4 from J, leaving 13 bases between them. The germline CDR1 and CDR2 sequences are MNHEY and SVGAGI. This clonotype was seen more than once but under ten times. The antigen is not known. Clinical symptoms, serum thyroxine, TRAb, thyroid ultrasound and orbital computed tomography informed diagnoses. RNA transcripts yielded amplified TCR beta CDR3 regions. First-round RT-PCR targeting the TCR CDR3 was performed with the HTBI primer set. MiXCR was run by TCRdb on the multiplex PCR reads, yielding one entry per CDR3 protein. Altogether some 600,000 distinct CDR3 sequences are present, approximately 15% being singletons, with the ten largest covering 5% to 7%. Study results and caveats: A model built on 13 V-J features separated ophthalmopathy from stable hyperthyroidism.

The sample was blood. The gene calls are TRBV6-5 and TRBJ2-1, with no clear D. The sequence derives from a young woman with Graves' hyperthyroidism that later progressed to Graves' ophthalmopathy. This CDR3 reads CASSYSMYLLYNEQFF. The CDR3 DNA follows: TGTGCCAGCAGTTACTCGATGTACCTCCTATACAATGAGCAGTTCTTC.